The rows below give T cell receptor beta chains drawn from one sample of a study of PD-1 blockade in classical Hodgkin lymphoma. Repertoires were generated with immunoSEQ multiplex PCR, while TCRdb's copy carries only in-frame clones and drops some. The sample records some 4,600 clones, over 70% being singletons. The sequencing here drew on CD8+ T cells from blood, taken at baseline. The receptor set was obtained from a human donor with classical Hodgkin lymphoma. The CDR3 runs from the conserved cysteine through the conserved F or W. Each record gives: J gene, clone size, V gene, D gene, CDR3 DNA, CDR3 protein. The D gene is left open where the match is weak. Size values are once, few and many counts, or a class for expanded clones, and some rows have none.

j_call: TRBJ2-1; clone_size: -; v_call: TRBV7-9; d_call: -; cdr3_nt: TGTGCCAGCAGATCTAGCGTCAATGAGCAGTTCTTC; cdr3_aa: CASRSSVNEQFF
j_call: TRBJ1-2; clone_size: few; v_call: TRBV7-9; d_call: -; cdr3_nt: TGTGCCAGCAGCTTAGCACCGACAGGCAATGGCTACACCTTC; cdr3_aa: CASSLAPTGNGYTF
j_call: TRBJ1-3; clone_size: -; v_call: TRBV9; d_call: -; cdr3_nt: TGTGCCAGCAGCGTGGGAGGAGGTGGAAACACCATATATTTT; cdr3_aa: CASSVGGGGNTIYF
j_call: TRBJ2-5; clone_size: -; v_call: TRBV19; d_call: -; cdr3_nt: TGTGCCAGTAGTAACCTATGGGAGACCCAGTACTTC; cdr3_aa: CASSNLWETQYF
j_call: TRBJ2-1; clone_size: -; v_call: TRBV5-1; d_call: -; cdr3_nt: TGCGCCAGCAGCTTGTTGCGGACTGACTTATACAATGAGCAGTTCTTC; cdr3_aa: CASSLLRTDLYNEQFF
j_call: TRBJ1-6; clone_size: -; v_call: TRBV10-3; d_call: TRBD1; cdr3_nt: TGTGCCTCCCGGGACAGCAAGAGCTCCTATGATTCACCCCTCCACTTT; cdr3_aa: CASRDSKSSYDSPLHF
j_call: TRBJ2-1; clone_size: -; v_call: TRBV5-6; d_call: -; cdr3_nt: TGTGCCAGCAGCTTGAGAGGTTACGGGGTGGTTGAGCAGTTCTTC; cdr3_aa: CASSLRGYGVVEQFF
j_call: TRBJ2-7; clone_size: -; v_call: TRBV6-1; d_call: TRBD1; cdr3_nt: TGTGCCAGCAGTGAAACCGGGACAGGGGGTTACGAGCAGTACTTC; cdr3_aa: CASSETGTGGYEQYF
j_call: TRBJ1-1; clone_size: few; v_call: TRBV9; d_call: -; cdr3_nt: TGTGCCAGCAGCGTAGCTGAGAACACTGAAGCTTTCTTT; cdr3_aa: CASSVAENTEAFF
j_call: TRBJ2-7; clone_size: -; v_call: TRBV7-8; d_call: -; cdr3_nt: TGTGCCAGCAGACGAGAGGGGGTCAGCTCCTACGAGCAGTACTTC; cdr3_aa: CASRREGVSSYEQYF
j_call: TRBJ2-1; clone_size: -; v_call: TRBV9; d_call: -; cdr3_nt: TGTGCCAGCAGCGTAGACGCCCGATCCTACAATGAGCAGTTCTTC; cdr3_aa: CASSVDARSYNEQFF
j_call: TRBJ2-3; clone_size: -; v_call: TRBV28; d_call: -; cdr3_nt: TGTGCCAGCAGTTTTCCCGGGGCAGATACGCAGTATTTT; cdr3_aa: CASSFPGADTQYF
j_call: TRBJ2-7; clone_size: -; v_call: TRBV7-1; d_call: TRBD1; cdr3_nt: TGTGCCAGCAGTTTAACCGGGACAGGGATCTCCTACGAGCAGTACTTC; cdr3_aa: CASSLTGTGISYEQYF